This T cell receptor beta chain stems from a study of cytomegalovirus exposure and HLA in healthy donors (dated 2017 in TCRdb). About the investigation overall: An earlier analysis of about 560 of the donors reported 276 Gb of sequence data and 117 million unique TCR beta sequences obtained from around 180 million T cells. Using immunosequencing, the study profiled T cell repertoires from about 620 subjects and related those repertoires to cytomegalovirus serostatus. To predict cytomegalovirus infection status, the study combined high-throughput TCR immunosequencing, statistical association of individual TCRs with disease status, and machine learning. Alongside the repertoire data, information on donor age, sex, ethnicity and CMV serostatus was compiled. All discovery cohort repertoires had been generated using a single sequencing platform. Roughly 310 gigabases of sequencing data and tens of millions of unique TCR sequences were included in an early release covering about 700 HLA-typed donors. In an earlier analysis of roughly 580 of the donors, high-throughput TCR beta sequencing was used to judge whether each TCR beta V gene segment behaved as functional or pseudogenic. HLA typing covered class I and class II loci at four-digit resolution. In the later analysis, no new phenotypic data were used to find candidate immune exposures; instead, reliance was placed on TCR beta sequences and their occurrence across donors. Several DR-DQ haplotypes were handled as single units for association and clustering because linkage in the cohort was strong. Among roughly 400 genotyped donors of the cohort, an average of around 220,000 unique TCR beta nucleotide sequences was sequenced per donor, of which approximately 18% were non-productive. The genetic ancestry cluster associated with self-reported Caucasian donors included about four fifths of the 398 genotyped donors. A later analysis re-examined previously published TCR beta repertoires from around 670 donors and added high-resolution HLA genotyping to investigate patterns of TCR occurrence. Genome-wide SNP genotypes for about three fifths of the roughly 670 donors were used in a later genetic analysis, which treated that subset as a discovery cohort. Besides the first cohort of around 700 subjects, a separate validation cohort made up of 120 different subjects was used. The study aimed to test whether cataloging public T cell receptors could reveal signatures of past pathogen exposure. Typing coverage varied by locus: about 620-630 donors for A, B, C, DRB1 and DQB1; 500 to 550 for DQA1; more than 600 for DPA1; roughly 450 for DPB1. Findings and caveats that apply to the study as a whole: Strong co-occurrence of HLA alleles, especially DR and DQ, made assigning TCR associations to individual alleles difficult. Because HLA typing was missing for some donors at each locus, association tests included only the typed subset. A further reported finding was that TCR beta sequences accurately predicted the HLA-A and HLA-B alleles for most subjects in the first cohort. According to a later analysis, most CMV-associated TCR beta chains appeared to be HLA-restricted, and the HLA associations seemed to be driven largely by CMV exposure. According to a later genetic analysis, donors in an Asian-associated ancestry cluster had fewer N-insertions in productive TCRs than the approximately 700-donor mean. In a later analysis, the rate of TCR association differed among HLA loci, with DRB1 alleles having the most associated TCRs and HLA-C alleles having the fewest. Broadly in line with IMGT annotations, most TCR beta V segments showed up in productive rearrangements about 87% or about 30% of the time in an earlier analysis of around 550 of the donors. Three of the identified cytomegalovirus-associated TCR beta chains were confirmed in vitro to be specific for cytomegalovirus antigens. Only TCR beta chains were sequenced in this cohort, and the absence of alpha or paired-chain data limited detectable features. A cluster of highly shared sequence variants was judged likely to be a technical artifact of the sequencing pipeline. In a later analysis, HLA-associated TCR beta chains were found to be more clonally expanded and to have lower generation probabilities than equally common non-associated chains. The classifier was reported to diagnose cytomegalovirus status with high specificity and sensitivity in both the original cohort and the validation cohort. Because the 87-base-pair reads could not distinguish some IMGT-functional V segments, including TRBV6-2 and TRBV6-3, those segments were excluded. The only immune exposure information available for the cohort was CMV serostatus. Correlated functional status among segregating V segments might reflect linkage disequilibrium, but an unknown experimental factor could not be ruled out. Across donors, most TCR sequences were observed very rarely, whereas some public TCRs were present in many individuals. The authors suggested that the approach could potentially be generalized to other disease states and immunological phenotypes. Sequencing depth was assumed to be roughly uniform across donors in the presence/absence analyses, though that assumption may not hold. Over 15 rarely observed V segments, including chromosome 9 orphons, were excluded from the earlier analysis of some 590 of the donors because counts were too low. In a later analysis, around 17,000 TCR beta sequences were associated with specific HLA alleles at a false discovery rate of 0.05. An association between a missense DCLRE1C variant and V-gene and J-gene trimming of TCR beta chains was found in a later genetic analysis and replicated in an independent cohort. The study gave a list of some 150 TCR beta chains associated with cytomegalovirus. In a later analysis, several top co-occurrence clusters were reported to appear linked to parvovirus B19, influenza, CMV and Epstein-Barr virus.

This clone was picked up one time. Its cognate antigen has yet to be identified. Within one base of it there is no much larger clone, and no base qualities were kept. The CDR3 starts with the cysteine, ends with the phenylalanine, and has 14 residues. Just the 42-base CDR3 DNA is kept, in frame starting at base 1. Looking up the germline V gene yields CDR1 ENHRY and CDR2 SYGVKD. At the junction V is shortened by 2 bases and J by 4 bases; bases outside the gene matches: 4. The method was the immunoSEQ multiplex PCR assay. The multiplex PCR relied on a mix of 60 forward primers for TCR Vbeta segments and 13 reverse primers for TCR Jbeta segments. The CDR3 region of rearranged TCR beta genes was amplified from genomic DNA by a multiplex PCR assay. On the Illumina HiSeq System, the amplified TCR beta libraries were sequenced as 87-base-pair reads. As for how the authors treated the data: Across the 666 repertoires, a later analysis counted tens of millions of unique TCR beta chains, approximately 12 million of which were shared by at least two donors. Raw reads were error-corrected and collapsed into unique sequences by a nearest-neighbor algorithm in which closely related sequences were merged to remove PCR and sequencing errors. Alignment of CDR3 sequences to IMGT reference sequences was used to assign V, D and J gene segments. For a sequence to be retained, at least a six-nucleotide match to both a V gene segment and a J gene segment was required. Rearrangements were classified as productive when the CDR3 lacked stop codons and remained in frame with V and J, and all other rearrangements were classified as non-productive. Following IMGT convention, CDR3 was defined as the stretch from the second conserved V-encoded cysteine to the conserved J-encoded phenylalanine. Sequences without an unambiguous match to a single V gene segment were excluded from the earlier analysis of over 500 of the donors. In an earlier analysis of some 590 of the donors, a V segment was called functional when productive rearrangements were above 56.7%, and segregating when the standard deviation between donors exceeded 5%. To diagnose cytomegalovirus status from the catalog of TCR beta chain sequences, a statistical classification framework was built. V and J gene assignment, in a later analysis, came from comparing TCR nucleotide sequences with IMGT/GENE-DB human TR gene sequences. A later analysis assigned CDR3 sequences and most-parsimonious VDJ recombination scenarios with the TCRdist pipeline. In a later analysis, each TCR beta chain was defined by its CDR3 amino acid sequence together with its V-gene family, and reads lacking a unique V-gene family were excluded. A later analysis removed 600 or so highly shared, low-generation-probability nucleotide sequences to deal with suspected cross-contamination and a sequencing artifact. For each public chain, a later analysis derived a clonal expansion index from normalized ranks of inferred template counts within each repertoire. In a later analysis, generation probabilities were computed with a VDJ recombination model fitted to out-of-frame rearrangements, and the resulting probabilities were checked against IGoR. In a later analysis, TCR-TCR, TCR-HLA and TCR-CMV co-occurrence was scored with hypergeometric tests, and a repertoire-size bias correction was applied to TCR pairs. In a later analysis, false discovery rates were estimated by permuting HLA or CMV assignments 20 times. In a later analysis, co-occurring TCRs were grouped with DBSCAN, and TCRdist sequence similarity was added when clustering was performed within HLA-allele-positive subsets. Co-occurrence clustering excluded repertoires with fewer than 30,000 or more than 120,000 public chains, plus five with anomalous nucleotide sharing. TCRdb re-hosts the immuneACCESS table, in-frame sequences only. Its copies lack some clones; in the studies checked, an unresolved V gene accounts for under half of them, and the cause for the rest is not known. The DNA gave D and trimming, while V, J and clone size come from that table. Across this sample there are more than 100,000 clones, with more than 75% seen only once. Roughly 8.2% of the sample is in the top ten clones.

The cohort comprised 710 or so healthy bone marrow donors. At the time of sampling, all cohort members were nominally healthy, though unrecorded immune exposures were likely present. The donor tested CMV seropositive, placing the donor among the approximately 290 seropositive members of the cohort. A peripheral blood sample was provided by each donor, and peripheral blood mononuclear cells were used for TCR beta sequencing. Genomic DNA was extracted from the blood cell samples with the Qiagen DNeasy Blood Extraction Kit. The material sequenced was PBMCs. Here the chain combines TRBV10-3 and TRBJ1-1; 7 bases in between match TRBD1. The receptor was derived from a woman in her fifties or sixties in good health and CMV-seropositive. The CDR3 in this case is CAISEGNRGTEAFF. The bases read TGTGCCATCAGTGAGGGAAACAGGGGCACTGAAGCTTTCTTT.